This T cell receptor (beta chain) was sequenced during a study of blood T cell repertoires in COVID-19. At the level of the study: Samples taken during acute and convalescent COVID-19 were collected in the United States, Italy and Spain. The analysed material was cDNA or gDNA that came from T cells, B-cell-depleted T cells, or PBMCs.

Deletions cut 4 bases from V and 0 bases from J, with 10 bases between. Germline V gives CDR1 SGHRS, CDR2 YFSETQ. This CDR3 contains 15 residues. Sequencing used immunoSEQ multiplex PCR; TCRdb keeps in-frame clones, though not all of them. The data contain 150,000 to 200,000 clones, 88% of them singletons. This rearrangement joins TRBV5-1 to TRBJ1-4; the D is unclear. The specimen sequenced was peripheral blood. The sequence was obtained from a man aged 55 to 69 with acute or convalescent COVID-19. CDR3 sequence reads: CASSQSPSTNEKLFF. Written as DNA, the CDR3 is TGCGCCAGCAGCCAGTCACCCTCAACTAATGAAAAACTGTTTTTT.